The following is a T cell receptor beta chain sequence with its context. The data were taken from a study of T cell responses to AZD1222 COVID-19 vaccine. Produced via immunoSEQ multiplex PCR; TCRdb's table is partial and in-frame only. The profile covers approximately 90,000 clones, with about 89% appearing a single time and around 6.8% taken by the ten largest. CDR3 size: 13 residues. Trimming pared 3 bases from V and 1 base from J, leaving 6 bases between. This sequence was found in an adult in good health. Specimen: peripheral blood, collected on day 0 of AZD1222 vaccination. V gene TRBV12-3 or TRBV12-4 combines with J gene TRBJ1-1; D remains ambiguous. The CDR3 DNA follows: TGTGCCAGCAGTTTCCGACAGAACACTGAAGCTTTCTTT. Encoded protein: CASSFRQNTEAFF.